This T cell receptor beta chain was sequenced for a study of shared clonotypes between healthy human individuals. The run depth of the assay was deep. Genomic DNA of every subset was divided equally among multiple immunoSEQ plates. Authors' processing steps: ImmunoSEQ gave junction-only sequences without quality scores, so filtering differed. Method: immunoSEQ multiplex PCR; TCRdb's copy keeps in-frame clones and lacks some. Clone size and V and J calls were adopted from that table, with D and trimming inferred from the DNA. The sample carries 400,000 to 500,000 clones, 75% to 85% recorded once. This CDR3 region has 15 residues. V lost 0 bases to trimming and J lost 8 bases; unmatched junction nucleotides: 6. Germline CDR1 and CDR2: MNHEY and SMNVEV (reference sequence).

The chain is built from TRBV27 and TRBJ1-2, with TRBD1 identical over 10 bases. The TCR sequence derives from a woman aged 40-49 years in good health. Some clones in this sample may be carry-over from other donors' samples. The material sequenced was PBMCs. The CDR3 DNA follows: TGTGCCAGCAGTTTATCGATGACAGGGGGCGGCGGCTACACCTTC. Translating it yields CASSLSMTGGGGYTF.